This TCR beta chain derives from a study of cytomegalovirus exposure and HLA in healthy donors. Donors consisted of healthy bone marrow donors. Study-wide results and limits: Upon later analysis, TCR association rates were observed to vary by HLA locus, being highest for DRB1 and lowest for HLA-C. The authors later linked a missense DCLRE1C variant to TCR beta V- and J-gene trimming. Being productive about 87% or about 30% of the time was typical of most TCR beta V segments in an earlier analysis.

About this clone itself: The antigen remains undetermined.

Germline lookup yields CDR1 SEHNR and CDR2 FQNEAQ (reference sequence). The length of the CDR3 is 16 residues. The trim removed 6 bases at V and 2 bases at J, leaving 11 bases unmatched. Use of 60 Vbeta and 13 Jbeta primers characterized the PCR. Profiled with immunoSEQ multiplex PCR; TCRdb holds only in-frame clones, not every one. The top ten clones hold less than 2% of a sample with 150,000 to 200,000 clones, roughly four fifths of them seen once. This chain connects TRBV7-9 to TRBJ2-7; 9 bases are a match to TRBD2. Material for sequencing was PBMCs. The receptor's source is a man under 40 in good health and CMV-seronegative. The CDR3 loop is CASRDLSGRLTYEQYF. The CDR3 coding sequence is TGTGCCAGCAGGGACCTTAGCGGGAGACTCACCTACGAGCAGTACTTC.